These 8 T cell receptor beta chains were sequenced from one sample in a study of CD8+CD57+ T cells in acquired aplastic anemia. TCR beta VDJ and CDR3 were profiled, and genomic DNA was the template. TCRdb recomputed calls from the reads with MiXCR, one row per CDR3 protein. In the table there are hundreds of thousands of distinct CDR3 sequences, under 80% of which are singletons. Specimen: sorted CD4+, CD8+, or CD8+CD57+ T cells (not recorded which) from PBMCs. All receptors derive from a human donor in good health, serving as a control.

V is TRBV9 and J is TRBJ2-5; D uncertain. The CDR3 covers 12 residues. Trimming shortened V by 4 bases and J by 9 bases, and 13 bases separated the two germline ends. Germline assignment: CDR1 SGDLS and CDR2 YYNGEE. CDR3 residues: CASSRGRVAQYF. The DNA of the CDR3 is TGTGCCAGCAGCAGAGGTAGAGTGGCCCAGTACTTC.

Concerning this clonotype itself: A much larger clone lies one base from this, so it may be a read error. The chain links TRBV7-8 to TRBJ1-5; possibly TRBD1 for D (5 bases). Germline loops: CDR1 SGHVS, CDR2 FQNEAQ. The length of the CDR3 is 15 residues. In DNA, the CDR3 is TGTGCCAGCACCCCCGCGGGACCGGGGCCCCAGCCCGAGCATTTT. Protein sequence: CASTPAGPGPQPEHF. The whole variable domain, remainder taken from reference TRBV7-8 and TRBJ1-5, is GAGVSQSPRYKVAKRGQDVALRCDPISGHVSLFWYQQALGQGPEFLTYFQNEAQLDKSGLPSDRFFAERPEGSVSTLKIQRTQQEDSAVYLCASTPAGPGPQPEHFGDGTRLSIL.

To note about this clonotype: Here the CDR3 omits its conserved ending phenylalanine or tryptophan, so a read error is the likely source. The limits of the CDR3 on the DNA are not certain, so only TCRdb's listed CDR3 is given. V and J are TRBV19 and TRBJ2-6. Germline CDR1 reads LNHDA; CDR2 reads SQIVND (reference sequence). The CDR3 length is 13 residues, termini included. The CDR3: CASKVTYGNILTN.

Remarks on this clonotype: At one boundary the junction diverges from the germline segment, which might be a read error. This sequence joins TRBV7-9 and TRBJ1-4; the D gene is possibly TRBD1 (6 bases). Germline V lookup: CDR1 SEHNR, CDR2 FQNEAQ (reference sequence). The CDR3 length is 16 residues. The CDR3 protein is CASSLGTPATNEKLFF. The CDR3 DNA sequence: TGCGCCAGCAGCCTTGGGACACCTGCAACTAATGAAAAACTGTTTTTT.

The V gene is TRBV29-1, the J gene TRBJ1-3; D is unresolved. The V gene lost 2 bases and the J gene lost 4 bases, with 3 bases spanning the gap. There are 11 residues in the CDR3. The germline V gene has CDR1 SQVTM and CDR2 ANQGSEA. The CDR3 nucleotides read TGCAGCGTTGAAACCGGAAACACCATATATTTT. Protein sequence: CSVETGNTIYF.

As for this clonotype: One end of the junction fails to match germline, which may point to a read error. This chain's CDR3 is CASSFTPGTADLFF. The CDR3 DNA reads as TGTGCCAGCAGCTTCACTCCTGGTACCGCGGACCTGTTCTTT. V usage is TRBV7-3 and J usage is TRBJ1-6; unclear D gene. Per germline, CDR1 SGHTA and CDR2 FQGTGA. The CDR3 spans 14 residues.

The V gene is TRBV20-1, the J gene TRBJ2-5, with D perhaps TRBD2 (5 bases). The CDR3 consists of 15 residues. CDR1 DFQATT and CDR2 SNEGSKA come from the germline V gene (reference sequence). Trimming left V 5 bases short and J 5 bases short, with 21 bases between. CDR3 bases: TGCAGTGCTCGACTACCGGGTACGGTCACGGAGACCCAGTACTTC. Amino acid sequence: CSARLPGTVTETQYF.

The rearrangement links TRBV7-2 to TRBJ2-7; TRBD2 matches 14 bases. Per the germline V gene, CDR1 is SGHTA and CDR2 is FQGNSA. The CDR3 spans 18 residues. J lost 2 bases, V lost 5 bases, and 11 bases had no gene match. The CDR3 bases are TGTGCCAGCAGCCGACCGGGACTAGCGGGGGAGACTCCCTACGAGCAGTACTTC. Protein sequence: CASSRPGLAGETPYEQYF.